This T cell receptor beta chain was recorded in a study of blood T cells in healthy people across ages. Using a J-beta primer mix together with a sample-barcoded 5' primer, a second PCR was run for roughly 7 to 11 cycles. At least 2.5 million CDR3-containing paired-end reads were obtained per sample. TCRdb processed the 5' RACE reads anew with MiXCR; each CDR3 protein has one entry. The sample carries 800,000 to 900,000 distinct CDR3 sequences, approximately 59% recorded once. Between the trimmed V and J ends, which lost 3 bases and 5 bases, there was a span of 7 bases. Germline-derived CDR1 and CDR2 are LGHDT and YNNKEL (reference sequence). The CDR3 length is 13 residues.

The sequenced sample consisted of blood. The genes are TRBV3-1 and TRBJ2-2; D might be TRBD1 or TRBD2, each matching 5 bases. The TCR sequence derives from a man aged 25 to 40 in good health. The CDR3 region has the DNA TGTGCCAGCAGCCAGGGACGTACCGGGGAGCTGTTTTTT. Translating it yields CASSQGRTGELFF.